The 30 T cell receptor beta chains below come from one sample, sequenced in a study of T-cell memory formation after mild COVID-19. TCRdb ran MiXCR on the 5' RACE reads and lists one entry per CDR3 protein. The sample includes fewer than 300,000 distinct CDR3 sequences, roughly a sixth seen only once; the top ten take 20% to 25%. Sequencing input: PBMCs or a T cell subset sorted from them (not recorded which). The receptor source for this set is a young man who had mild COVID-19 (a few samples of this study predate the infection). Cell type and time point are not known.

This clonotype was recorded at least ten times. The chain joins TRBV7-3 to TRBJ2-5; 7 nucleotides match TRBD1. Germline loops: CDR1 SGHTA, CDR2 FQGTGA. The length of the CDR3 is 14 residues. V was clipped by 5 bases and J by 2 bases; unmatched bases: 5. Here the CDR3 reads CASSPTGVQETQYF. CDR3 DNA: TGTGCCAGCAGCCCTACAGGGGTGCAAGAGACCCAGTACTTC.

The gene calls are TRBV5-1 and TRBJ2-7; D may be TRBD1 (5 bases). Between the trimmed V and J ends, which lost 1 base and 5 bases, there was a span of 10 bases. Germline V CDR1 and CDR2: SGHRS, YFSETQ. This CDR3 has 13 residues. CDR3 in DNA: TGCGCCAGCAGCTTGCGGACAACCCACGAGCAGTACGTC. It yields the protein CASSLRTTHEQYV.

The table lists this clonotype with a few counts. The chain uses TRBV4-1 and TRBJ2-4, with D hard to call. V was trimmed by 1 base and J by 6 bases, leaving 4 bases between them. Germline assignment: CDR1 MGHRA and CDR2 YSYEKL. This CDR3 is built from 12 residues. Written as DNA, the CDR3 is TGCGCCAGCAGCCAAGTAGTAAACATTCAGTACTTC. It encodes CASSQVVNIQYF.

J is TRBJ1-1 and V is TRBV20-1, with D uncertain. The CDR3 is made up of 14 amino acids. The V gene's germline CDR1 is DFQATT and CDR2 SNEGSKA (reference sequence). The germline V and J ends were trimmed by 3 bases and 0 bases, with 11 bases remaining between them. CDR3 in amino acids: CSASHPPLNTEAFF. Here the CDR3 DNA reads TGCAGTGCTAGCCACCCCCCTTTGAACACTGAAGCTTTCTTT.

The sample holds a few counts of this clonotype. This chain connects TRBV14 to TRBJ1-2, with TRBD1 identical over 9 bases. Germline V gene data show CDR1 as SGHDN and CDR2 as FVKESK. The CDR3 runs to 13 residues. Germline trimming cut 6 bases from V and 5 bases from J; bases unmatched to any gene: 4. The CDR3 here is CASSRDREYGYTF. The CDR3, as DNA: TGTGCCAGCAGTCGGGACAGGGAGTATGGCTACACCTTC.

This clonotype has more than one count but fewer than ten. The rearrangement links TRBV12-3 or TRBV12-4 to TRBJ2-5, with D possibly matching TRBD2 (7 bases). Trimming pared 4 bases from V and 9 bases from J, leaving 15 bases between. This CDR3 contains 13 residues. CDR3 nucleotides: TGTGCCAGCAGTTACCGGGACGGGGGGCCCCAGTACTTC. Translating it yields CASSYRDGGPQYF.

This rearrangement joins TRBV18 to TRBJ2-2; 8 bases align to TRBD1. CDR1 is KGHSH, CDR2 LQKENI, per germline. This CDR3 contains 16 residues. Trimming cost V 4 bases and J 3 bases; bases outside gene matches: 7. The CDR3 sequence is CASSQDRVGYTGELFF. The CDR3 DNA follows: TGTGCCAGCTCACAGGACAGGGTCGGATACACCGGGGAGCTGTTTTTT.

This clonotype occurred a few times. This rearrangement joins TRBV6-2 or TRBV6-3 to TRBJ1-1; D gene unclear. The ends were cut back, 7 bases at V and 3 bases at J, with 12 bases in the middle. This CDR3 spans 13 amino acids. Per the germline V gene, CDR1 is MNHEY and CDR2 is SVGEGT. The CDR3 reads CASTPGVYTEAFF. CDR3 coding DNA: TGTGCCAGCACCCCTGGGGTCTACACTGAAGCTTTCTTT.

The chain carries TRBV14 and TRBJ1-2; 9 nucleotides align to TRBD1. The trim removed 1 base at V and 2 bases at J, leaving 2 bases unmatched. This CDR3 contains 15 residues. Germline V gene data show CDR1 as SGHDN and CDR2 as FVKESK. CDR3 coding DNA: TGTGCCAGCAGCCAAGCCGGGACAGGGAACTATGGCTACACCTTC. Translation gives CASSQAGTGNYGYTF.

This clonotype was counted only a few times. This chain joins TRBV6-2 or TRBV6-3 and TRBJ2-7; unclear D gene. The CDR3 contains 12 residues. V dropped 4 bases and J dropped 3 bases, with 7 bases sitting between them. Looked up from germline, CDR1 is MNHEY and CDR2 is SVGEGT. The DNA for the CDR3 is TGTGCCAGCAGTTGGCGGTACTACGAGCAGTACTTC. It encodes CASSWRYYEQYF.

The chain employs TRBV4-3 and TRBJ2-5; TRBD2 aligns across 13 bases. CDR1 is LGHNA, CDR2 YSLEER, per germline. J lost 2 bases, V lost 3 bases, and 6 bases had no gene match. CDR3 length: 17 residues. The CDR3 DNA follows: TGCGCCAGCAGCCACTTAACTAGCGGGGGGGGACAAGAGACCCAGTACTTC. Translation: CASSHLTSGGGQETQYF.

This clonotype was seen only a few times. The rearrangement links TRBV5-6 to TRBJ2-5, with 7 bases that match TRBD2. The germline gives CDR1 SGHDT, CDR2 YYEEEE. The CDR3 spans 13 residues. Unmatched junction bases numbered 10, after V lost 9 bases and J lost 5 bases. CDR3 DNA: TGTGCCACCCTGGCGCGGGAGACGGAGACCCAGTACTTC. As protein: CATLARETETQYF.

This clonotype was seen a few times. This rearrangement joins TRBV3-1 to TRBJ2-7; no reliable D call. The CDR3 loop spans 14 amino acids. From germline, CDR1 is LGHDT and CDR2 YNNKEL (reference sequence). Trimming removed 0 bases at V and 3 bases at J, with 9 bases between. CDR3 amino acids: CASSQEGPLYEQYF. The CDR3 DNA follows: TGTGCCAGCAGCCAAGAAGGGCCCCTCTACGAGCAGTACTTC.

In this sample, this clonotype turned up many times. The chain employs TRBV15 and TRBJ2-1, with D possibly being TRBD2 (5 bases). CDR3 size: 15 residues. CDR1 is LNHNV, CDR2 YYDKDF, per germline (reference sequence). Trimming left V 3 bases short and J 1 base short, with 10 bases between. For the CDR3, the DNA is TGTGCCACCAGCAGGCAGACGGGATCCTACAATGAGCAGTTCTTC. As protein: CATSRQTGSYNEQFF.

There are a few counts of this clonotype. CDR3 in amino acids: CASSGTSGGALDTQYF. DNA of the CDR3: TGTGCCAGCAGTGGGACTAGCGGGGGGGCCTTGGATACGCAGTATTTT. The genes are TRBV25-1 and TRBJ2-3; TRBD2 matches 15 bases. V trimming: 4 bases; J trimming: 6 bases; junction bases outside the gene matches: 5. The CDR3 is made up of 16 amino acids. Germline CDR1 MGHDK, CDR2 SYGVNS.

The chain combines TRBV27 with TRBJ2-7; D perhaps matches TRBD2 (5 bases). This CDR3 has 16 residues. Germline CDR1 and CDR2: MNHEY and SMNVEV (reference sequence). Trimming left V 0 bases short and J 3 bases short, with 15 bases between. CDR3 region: CASSLSGVRGSYEQYF. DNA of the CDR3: TGTGCCAGCAGTTTATCGGGTGTCCGGGGTAGCTACGAGCAGTACTTC.

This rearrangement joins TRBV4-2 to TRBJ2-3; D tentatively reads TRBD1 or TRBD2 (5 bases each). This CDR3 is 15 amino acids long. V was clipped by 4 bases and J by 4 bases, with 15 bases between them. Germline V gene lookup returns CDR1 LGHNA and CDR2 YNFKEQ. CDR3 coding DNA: TGTGCCAGCAGCCCGAGGGACCAGCGCCCAGATACGCAGTATTTT. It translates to CASSPRDQRPDTQYF.

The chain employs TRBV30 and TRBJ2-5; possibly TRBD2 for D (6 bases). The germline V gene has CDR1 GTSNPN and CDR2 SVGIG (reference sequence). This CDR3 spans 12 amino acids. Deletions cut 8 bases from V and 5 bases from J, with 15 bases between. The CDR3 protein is CAGTLGGETQYF. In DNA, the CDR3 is TGTGCCGGGACGCTTGGGGGGGAGACCCAGTACTTC.

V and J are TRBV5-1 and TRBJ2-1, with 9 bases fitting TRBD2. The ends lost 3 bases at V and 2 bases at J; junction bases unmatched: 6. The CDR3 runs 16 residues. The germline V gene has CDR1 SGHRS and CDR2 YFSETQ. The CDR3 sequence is CASSSAAGGPYNEQFF. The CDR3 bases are TGCGCCAGCAGCTCCGCAGCGGGGGGTCCCTACAATGAGCAGTTCTTC.

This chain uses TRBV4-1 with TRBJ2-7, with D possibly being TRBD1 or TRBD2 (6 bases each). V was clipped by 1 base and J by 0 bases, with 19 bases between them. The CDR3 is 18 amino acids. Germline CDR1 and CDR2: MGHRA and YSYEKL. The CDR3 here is CASSQGRATGGSSYEQYF. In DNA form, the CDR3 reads TGCGCCAGCAGCCAAGGGAGGGCGACAGGCGGTAGCTCCTACGAGCAGTACTTC.

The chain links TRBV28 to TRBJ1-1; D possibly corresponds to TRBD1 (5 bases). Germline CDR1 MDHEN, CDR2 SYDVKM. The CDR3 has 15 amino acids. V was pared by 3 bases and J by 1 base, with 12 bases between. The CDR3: CASSFQGGGNTEAFF. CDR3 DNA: TGTGCCAGCAGTTTCCAGGGAGGAGGGAACACTGAAGCTTTCTTT. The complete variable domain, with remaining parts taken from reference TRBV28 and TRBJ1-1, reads DVKVTQSSRYLVKRTGEKVFLECVQDMDHENMFWYRQDPGLGLRLIYFSYDVKMKEKGDIPEGYSVSREKKERFSLILESASTNQTSMYLCASSFQGGGNTEAFFGQGTRLTVV.

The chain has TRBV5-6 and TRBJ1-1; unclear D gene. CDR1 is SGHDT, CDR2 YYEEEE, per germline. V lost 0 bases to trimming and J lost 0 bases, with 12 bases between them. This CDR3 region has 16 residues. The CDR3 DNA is TGTGCCAGCAGCTTGGCCCAGGCCTCCATGAACACTGAAGCTTTCTTT. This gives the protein CASSLAQASMNTEAFF.

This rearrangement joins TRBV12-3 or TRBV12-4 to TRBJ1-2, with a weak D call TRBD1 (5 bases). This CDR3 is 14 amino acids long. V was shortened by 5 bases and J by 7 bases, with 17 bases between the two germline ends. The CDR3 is CASSASWQGGGYTF. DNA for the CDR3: TGTGCCAGCAGTGCGAGTTGGCAGGGCGGTGGCTACACCTTC.

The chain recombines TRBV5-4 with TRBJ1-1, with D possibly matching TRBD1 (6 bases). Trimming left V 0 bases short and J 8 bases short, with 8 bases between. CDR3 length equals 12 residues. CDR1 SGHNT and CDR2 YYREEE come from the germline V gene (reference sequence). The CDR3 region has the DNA TGTGCCAGCAGCTTGGAGGGGGGCGAAGCTTTCTTT. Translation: CASSLEGGEAFF.

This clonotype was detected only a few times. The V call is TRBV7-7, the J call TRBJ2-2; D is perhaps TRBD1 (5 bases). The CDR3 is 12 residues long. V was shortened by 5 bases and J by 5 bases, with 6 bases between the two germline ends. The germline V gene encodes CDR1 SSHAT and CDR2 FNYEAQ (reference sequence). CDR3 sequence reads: CASSAGTGELFF. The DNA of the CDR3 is TGTGCCAGCAGCGCAGGGACCGGGGAGCTGTTTTTT.

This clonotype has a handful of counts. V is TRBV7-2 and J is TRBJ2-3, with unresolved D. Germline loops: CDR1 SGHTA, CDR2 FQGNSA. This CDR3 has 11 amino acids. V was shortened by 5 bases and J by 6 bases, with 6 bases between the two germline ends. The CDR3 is CASSAADTQYF. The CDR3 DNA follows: TGTGCCAGCAGCGCTGCGGATACGCAGTATTTT. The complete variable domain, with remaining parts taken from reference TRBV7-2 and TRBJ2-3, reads GAGVSQSPSNKVTEKGKDVELRCDPISGHTALYWYRQSLGQGLEFLIYFQGNSAPDKSGLPSDRFSAERTGGSVSTLTIQRTQQEDSAVYLCASSAADTQYFGPGTRLTVL.

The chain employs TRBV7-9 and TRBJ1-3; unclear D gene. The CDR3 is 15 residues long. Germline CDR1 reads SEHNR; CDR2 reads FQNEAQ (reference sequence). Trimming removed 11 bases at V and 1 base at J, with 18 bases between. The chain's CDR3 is CAGELGRKSGNTIYF. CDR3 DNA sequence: TGTGCCGGAGAACTCGGGCGAAAGTCTGGAAACACCATATATTTT.

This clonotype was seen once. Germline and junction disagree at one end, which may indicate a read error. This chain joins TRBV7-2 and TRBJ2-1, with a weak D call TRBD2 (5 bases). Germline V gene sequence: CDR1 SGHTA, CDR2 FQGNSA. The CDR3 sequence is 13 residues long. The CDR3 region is CASSPSSIHEQLF. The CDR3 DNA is TGTGCCAGCAGCCCATCTAGCATCCATGAGCAGTTATTC.

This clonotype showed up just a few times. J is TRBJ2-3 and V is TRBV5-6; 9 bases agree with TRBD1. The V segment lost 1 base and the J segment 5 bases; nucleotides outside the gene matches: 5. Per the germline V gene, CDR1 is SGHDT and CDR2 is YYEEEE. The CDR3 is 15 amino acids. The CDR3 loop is CASSLTGGDGDTQYF. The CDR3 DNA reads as TGTGCCAGCAGCTTGACAGGGGGCGATGGAGATACGCAGTATTTT.

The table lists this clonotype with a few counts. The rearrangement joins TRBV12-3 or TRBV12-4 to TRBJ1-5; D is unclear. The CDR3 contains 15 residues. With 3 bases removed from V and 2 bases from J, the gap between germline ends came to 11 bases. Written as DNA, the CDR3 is TGTGCCAGCAGTTTCGCGTATGGGGGCAATCAGCCCCAGCATTTT. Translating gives CASSFAYGGNQPQHF.